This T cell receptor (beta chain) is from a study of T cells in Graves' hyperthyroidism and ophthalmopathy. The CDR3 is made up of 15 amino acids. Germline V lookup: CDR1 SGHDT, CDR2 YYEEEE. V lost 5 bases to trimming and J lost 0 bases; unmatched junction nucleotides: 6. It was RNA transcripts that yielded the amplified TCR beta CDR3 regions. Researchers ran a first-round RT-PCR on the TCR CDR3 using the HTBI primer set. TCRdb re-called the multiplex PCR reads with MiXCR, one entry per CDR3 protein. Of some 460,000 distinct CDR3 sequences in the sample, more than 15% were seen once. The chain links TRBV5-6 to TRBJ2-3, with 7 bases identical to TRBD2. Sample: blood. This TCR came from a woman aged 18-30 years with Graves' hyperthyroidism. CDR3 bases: TGTGCCAGCAGGGGGGGGGGGTTGAGCACAGATACGCAGTATTTT. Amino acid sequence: CASRGGGLSTDTQYF.